This T cell receptor beta chain was observed in a study of T cells in Graves' hyperthyroidism and ophthalmopathy. RNA transcripts gave rise to amplified TCR beta CDR3 regions. HTBI primers were the set used in a first-round RT-PCR of the TCR CDR3. TCRdb recomputed calls from the multiplex PCR reads with MiXCR, one row per CDR3 protein. Of about 560,000 distinct CDR3 sequences listed, 46% are singletons. Germline CDR1 MNHNS, CDR2 SASEGT. V gave up 6 bases and J gave up 0 bases, with 17 bases separating them. The CDR3 sequence is 16 residues long. V and J are TRBV6-1 and TRBJ1-1, with a weak D call TRBD1 (6 bases). Sequenced material: peripheral blood or thyroid tissue (not recorded which). The clonotype comes from a woman aged 18 to 35 with Graves' hyperthyroidism. CDR3 sequence (DNA): TGTGCCAGCAGAGGGGGACTATCCGGCCTGAACACTGAAGCTTTCTTT. This sequence encodes CASRGGLSGLNTEAFF.